These 18 T cell receptor beta chains were all obtained from the same sample, sequenced in a study of blood T cell repertoires in COVID-19. Sequenced by immunoSEQ multiplex PCR; TCRdb stores in-frame clones only, minus some. The sample consists of fewer than 250,000 clones, approximately 80% of them appearing once. The specimen was peripheral blood. These receptor sequences come from a woman aged 80 or older with acute or convalescent COVID-19.

This clone turned up a few times. The V and J genes are TRBV3-1 (or the pseudogene TRBV3-2) and TRBJ1-4, with D unclear. The germline gives CDR1 LGHDT, CDR2 YNNKEL (reference sequence). Trimming pared 1 base from V and 4 bases from J, leaving 7 bases between. This CDR3 contains 14 residues. For the CDR3, the DNA is TGTGCCAGCAGCCAAGGGCAAGATAATGAAAAACTGTTTTTT. Encoded protein: CASSQGQDNEKLFF.

The rearrangement links TRBV30 to TRBJ2-7; 8 bases agree with TRBD2. V dropped 0 bases and J dropped 5; count of bases not matched to a gene: 18. CDR3 length equals 18 residues. Germline V gene data show CDR1 as GTSNPN and CDR2 as SVGIG (reference sequence). CDR3 sequence (DNA): TGTGCCTGGAGTGTACCGCCCCCGGTTAGCGGGGTCAGGGACGAGCAGTACTTC. Amino acids: CAWSVPPPVSGVRDEQYF. The complete variable domain, with remaining parts taken from reference TRBV30 and TRBJ2-7, reads SQTIHQWPATLVQPVGSPLSLECTVEGTSNPNLYWYRQAAGRGLQLLFYSVGIGQISSEVPQNLSASRPQDRQFILSSKKLLLSDSGFYLCAWSVPPPVSGVRDEQYFGPGTRLTVT.

V is TRBV7-9 and J is TRBJ1-2; D unclear. The germline V gene has CDR1 SEHNR and CDR2 FQNEAQ (reference sequence). V lost 1 base and J lost 1, with 13 bases in between. The CDR3 has 16 residues. The CDR3 protein is CASSLGGLEVNYGYTF. The CDR3 DNA reads TGTGCCAGCAGCTTAGGAGGTTTGGAGGTTAACTATGGCTACACCTTC.

The rearrangement joins TRBV28 to TRBJ2-1, with 10 bases identical to TRBD2. Germline-derived CDR1 and CDR2 are MDHEN and SYDVKM. This CDR3 has 14 amino acids. The ends lost 7 bases at V and 7 bases at J; junction bases unmatched: 7. The CDR3 DNA sequence: TGTGCCAGCAACCTAGCGGGAGCTCAAAATGAGCAGTTCTTC. This sequence encodes CASNLAGAQNEQFF.

The J gene is TRBJ1-2, the V gene TRBV30; D gene uncertain. V was pared by 3 bases and J by 2 bases, with 7 bases between. There are 12 residues in the CDR3. Germline V CDR1 and CDR2: GTSNPN, SVGIG (reference sequence). Here the CDR3 reads CAWSVINYGYTF. The DNA of the CDR3 is TGTGCCTGGAGCGTAATAAACTATGGCTACACCTTC.

A few counts support this clone. This chain connects TRBV7-3 to TRBJ1-1; D might be TRBD1 (6 bases). The CDR3 is 13 residues long. With 3 bases removed from V and 7 bases from J, the gap between germline ends came to 12 bases. CDR1 SGHTA and CDR2 FQGTGA come from the germline V gene. The CDR3 DNA reads TGTGCCAGCAGCTTTAACCTAGGGGGTGAAGCTTTCTTT. It specifies CASSFNLGGEAFF.

In the case of this clone: The same CDR3 arises from other DNA sequences in this sample as well. CDR3 DNA: TGTGCCAGCAGCCAACCGGGACTAGCGTATTACAATGAGCAGTTCTTC. Amino acid sequence: CASSQPGLAYYNEQFF. V is TRBV28 and J is TRBJ2-1, with 10 bases lining up with TRBD2. Germline trimming cut 6 bases from V and 4 bases from J; bases unmatched to any gene: 9. Germline V gives CDR1 MDHEN, CDR2 SYDVKM. This CDR3 contains 16 residues.

The V call is TRBV5-1, the J call TRBJ1-6; TRBD1 aligns across 9 bases. The V gene's germline CDR1 is SGHRS and CDR2 YFSETQ. The J segment lost 5 bases and the V segment lost 1 base, leaving 1 base of the junction unmatched. This CDR3 region has 15 residues. The CDR3 DNA reads TGCGCCAGCAGCTTGCGGACAGGGGATAATTCACCCCTCCACTTT. Translating it yields CASSLRTGDNSPLHF.

This chain uses TRBV11-2 with TRBJ1-4; tentative D call: TRBD1 (5 bases). The V gene's germline CDR1 is SGHAT and CDR2 FQNNGV. This CDR3 comprises 13 residues. V lost 5 bases and J 14 bases, leaving 18 bases between the germline ends. CDR3 bases: TGTGCCAGCAGCCTGGCCCCCCAGGGAGGGCTGTTTTTT. As protein: CASSLAPQGGLFF.

The chain couples TRBV19 to TRBJ1-4; TRBD1 agrees at 8 bases. CDR3 length equals 15 residues. Losses at the gene ends were 8 bases for V and 11 bases for J; bases not matched to a gene: 16. CDR1 LNHDA and CDR2 SQIVND come from the germline V gene (reference sequence). Here the CDR3 DNA reads TGTGCCAGTTCCCCCCAAGGGACAGGCCCTGAGAAACTGTTTTTT. Residues: CASSPQGTGPEKLFF.

The chain recombines TRBV2 with TRBJ2-7, with D uncertain. This CDR3 has 11 residues. Trimming removed 4 bases from V and 3 bases from J, with 4 bases in between. Germline CDR1 SNHLY, CDR2 FYNNEI. CDR3 in amino acids: CASSAFYEQYF. The CDR3 coding sequence is TGTGCCAGCAGTGCCTTCTACGAGCAGTACTTC.

The chain uses TRBV19 and TRBJ2-1; D perhaps matches TRBD2 (6 bases). The V end lost 10 bases, the J end lost 3 bases, and 19 bases lay between the germline ends. The CDR3 consists of 15 residues. Germline CDR1 reads LNHDA; CDR2 reads SQIVND (reference sequence). The CDR3 spells CATTRGLASYNEQFF. CDR3 coding DNA: TGTGCCACTACAAGGGGCCTAGCGAGCTACAATGAGCAGTTCTTC. Complete variable domain (other parts from reference TRBV19 and TRBJ2-1): DGGITQSPKYLFRKEGQNVTLSCEQNLNHDAMYWYRQDPGQGLRLIYYSQIVNDFQKGDIAEGYSVSREKKESFPLTVTSAQKNPTAFYLCATTRGLASYNEQFFGPGTRLTVL.

V and J are TRBV19 and TRBJ1-5, with D perhaps matching TRBD1 (5 bases). Germline values: CDR1 LNHDA, CDR2 SQIVND (reference sequence). V shed 5 bases and J shed 5 bases, with 10 bases lying between them. The CDR3 runs to 13 residues. CDR3 sequence reads: CASSSTGDQPQHF. The CDR3 DNA sequence: TGTGCCAGTAGTTCCACAGGCGATCAGCCCCAGCATTTT.

The gene calls are TRBV30 and TRBJ1-5; 7 nucleotides line up with TRBD1. Germline lookup yields CDR1 GTSNPN and CDR2 SVGIG (reference sequence). Unmatched junction bases numbered 13, after V lost 1 base and J lost 10 bases. This CDR3 has 15 amino acids. As DNA, the CDR3 is TGTGCCTGGAGTGCCTCCGGGACAGTAATCAGCCCCCAGCATTTT. Protein sequence: CAWSASGTVISPQHF.

In its sample, this clone was seen a few times. The chain joins TRBV25-1 to TRBJ1-2; the D is unclear. Deletions cut 3 bases from V and 8 bases from J, with 16 bases between. This CDR3 has 14 amino acids. Germline V CDR1 and CDR2: MGHDK, SYGVNS. CDR3 amino acids: CASSDPGKDSGYTF. DNA for the CDR3: TGTGCCAGCAGTGACCCGGGGAAGGACTCCGGCTACACCTTC.

The chain employs TRBV25-1 and TRBJ1-2; weak D call: TRBD1 (6 bases). The CDR3 runs to 13 residues. CDR1 and CDR2 from the germline V gene are MGHDK and SYGVNS. Trimming took off 6 bases at V and 6 bases at J, with 14 bases between the two ends. The CDR3 sequence: CASSPGTYNGYTF. The DNA of the CDR3 is TGTGCCAGCAGCCCCGGGACATATAATGGCTACACCTTC.

Turning to this clone: One end of the junction is discordant with germline, which a read error may explain. This rearrangement joins TRBV7-7 to TRBJ2-1; 11 positions match TRBD2. Germline loops: CDR1 SSHAT, CDR2 FNYEAQ (reference sequence). This CDR3 comprises 15 residues. DNA of the CDR3: TGTGCTAGCAGTAGGTCTCCTAGCGGGGGGCATGAGCAGTTCTTC. Its translation is CASSRSPSGGHEQFF.

The chain combines TRBV29-1 with TRBJ1-2; 8 nucleotides line up with TRBD1. The length of the CDR3 is 11 residues. The V and J ends lost 6 bases and 8 bases, in that order; junction bases with no gene match: 5. Looked up from germline, CDR1 is SQVTM and CDR2 is ANQGSEA. The chain's CDR3 is CSVETGVGYTF. The DNA for the CDR3 is TGCAGCGTGGAGACAGGGGTCGGCTACACCTTC. Full variable domain (missing parts from reference TRBV29-1 and TRBJ1-2): SAVISQKPSRDICQRGTSLTIQCQVDSQVTMMFWYRQQPGQSLTLIATANQGSEATYESGFVIDKFPISRPNLTFSTLTVSNMSPEDSSIYLCSVETGVGYTFGSGTRLTVV.